The next 5 T cell receptor beta chains were all read from a single sample in a study of T cell responses to AZD1222 COVID-19 vaccine. The table came from immunoSEQ multiplex PCR; TCRdb's copy has only in-frame clones and leaves some out. There are roughly 150,000 clones in the sample; about 87% occur only once, and 1.5% to 2% lies in the top ten. The sequencing used peripheral blood, collected on day 0 of AZD1222 vaccination. Every receptor here comes from an adult in good health.

The chain couples TRBV19 to TRBJ2-1; unclear D gene. V lost 3 bases and J lost 8, with 11 bases in between. Germline values: CDR1 LNHDA, CDR2 SQIVND (reference sequence). The CDR3 has 13 amino acids. Written as DNA, the CDR3 is TGTGCCAGTAGTATGTTGCTCAGCGATGAGCAGTTCTTC. Residues: CASSMLLSDEQFF.

The chain links TRBV28 to TRBJ2-7, with 10 positions matching TRBD1. Germline assignment: CDR1 MDHEN and CDR2 SYDVKM. The V gene end was trimmed by 7 bases and the J gene end by 3 bases; junction bases not matched to a gene: 12. This CDR3 spans 16 amino acids. The CDR3 DNA reads TGTGCCAGCATTCCCCTGCCCCGGGACAGGGGCTACGAGCAGTACTTC. Its translation: CASIPLPRDRGYEQYF.

This chain connects TRBV29-1 to TRBJ1-2; D might be TRBD1 (5 bases). Between the trimmed V and J ends, which lost 4 bases and 4 bases, there was a span of 19 bases. Germline CDR1 reads SQVTM; CDR2 reads ANQGSEA. CDR3 size: 15 residues. In nucleotides, the CDR3 is TGCAGCGTTGGTGGGGACCTAGAGCACGGCTATGGCTACACCTTC. This gives the protein CSVGGDLEHGYGYTF.

The J gene is TRBJ1-5, the V gene TRBV27; 10 bases are shared with TRBD1. The V gene end was trimmed by 0 bases and the J gene end by 3 bases; junction bases not matched to a gene: 8. The CDR3 sequence is 18 residues long. Germline CDR1 is MNHEY and CDR2 is SMNVEV (reference sequence). DNA of the CDR3: TGTGCCAGCAGTTTATCACCCGTGGGGACAGGGGACAATCAGCCCCAGCATTTT. Protein sequence: CASSLSPVGTGDNQPQHF.

V usage is TRBV6-2 or TRBV6-3 and J usage is TRBJ2-5, with D perhaps TRBD1 (6 bases). The CDR3 spans 13 residues. From germline, CDR1 is MNHEY and CDR2 SVGEGT. Trimming removed 6 bases at V and 5 bases at J, with 13 bases between. The CDR3 reads CASSRTGPETQYF. DNA of the CDR3: TGTGCCAGCAGCCGAACAGGGCCCGAGACCCAGTACTTC.